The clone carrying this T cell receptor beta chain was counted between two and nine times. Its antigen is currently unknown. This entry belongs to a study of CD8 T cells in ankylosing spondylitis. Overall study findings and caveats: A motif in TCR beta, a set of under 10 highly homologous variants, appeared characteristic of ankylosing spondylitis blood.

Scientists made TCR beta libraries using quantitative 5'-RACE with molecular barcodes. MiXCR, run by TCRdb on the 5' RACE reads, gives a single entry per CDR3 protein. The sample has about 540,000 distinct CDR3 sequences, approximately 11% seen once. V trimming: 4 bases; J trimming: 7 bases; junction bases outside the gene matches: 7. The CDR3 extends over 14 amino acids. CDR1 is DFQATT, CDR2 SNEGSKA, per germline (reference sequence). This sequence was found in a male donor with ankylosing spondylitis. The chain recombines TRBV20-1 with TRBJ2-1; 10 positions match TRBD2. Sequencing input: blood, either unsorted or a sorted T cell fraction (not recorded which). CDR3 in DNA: TGCAGTGCTATGCTAGCGGGAGCTGATAATGAGCAGTTCTTC. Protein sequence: CSAMLAGADNEQFF.